The rows below give T cell receptor beta chains drawn from one sample of a study of T cells in localized non-small cell lung cancer. Repertoires were generated with immunoSEQ multiplex PCR, while TCRdb's copy carries only in-frame clones and drops some. This table holds around 83,000 clones, 80% found once. The source material was PBMCs, sampled before any cancer treatment. Every receptor here comes from a man between 40 and 70 years old with stage II squamous cell lung carcinoma. CDR3s include the opening cysteine and the closing phenylalanine or tryptophan. The D gene is left open where the match is weak. Size is omitted from some rows. Given values are once, few, many or a class for expanded clones.

>TRBV28|TRBJ1-4|TRBD1|.|17
CASSSGTGGATNEKLFF
TGTGCCAGCAGTTCAGGGACAGGGGGTGCAACTAATGAAAAACTGTTTTTT
>TRBV4-3|TRBJ2-5|TRBD2|.|18
CASSQDLILAGRQETQYF
TGCGCCAGCAGCCAAGATTTAATCCTAGCGGGACGCCAAGAGACCCAGTACTTC
>TRBV25-1|TRBJ1-5|TRBD1|.|14
CASSGTGHNQPQHF
TGTGCCAGCAGTGGGACAGGGCACAATCAGCCCCAGCATTTT
>TRBV7-8|TRBJ2-7|TRBD2|.|15
CASSPWTGGNYEQYF
TGTGCCAGCAGCCCCTGGACGGGGGGGAACTACGAGCAGTACTTC
>TRBV4-2|TRBJ1-1|.|many|15
CASSQDLRGHTEAFF
TGTGCCAGCAGCCAAGATTTACGAGGACACACTGAAGCTTTCTTT
>TRBV7-9|TRBJ1-2|TRBD1|.|16
CASSLALRTGNYGYTF
TGTGCCAGCAGCTTAGCATTACGGACAGGGAACTATGGCTACACCTTC
>TRBV6-1|TRBJ1-2|TRBD1|.|14
CASSEGTGGWGYTF
TGTGCCAGCAGTGAAGGAACAGGGGGCTGGGGCTACACCTTC
>TRBV5-6|TRBJ2-2|TRBD2|.|16
CASSPIGGRNTGELFF
TGTGCCAGCAGCCCCATAGGCGGGAGGAACACCGGGGAGCTGTTTTTT
>TRBV20-1|TRBJ1-1|.|.|11
CSASVNTEAFF
TGCAGTGCCTCTGTGAACACTGAAGCTTTCTTT
>TRBV7-8|TRBJ2-2|.|.|13
CASSPHGAGELFF
TGTGCCAGCAGCCCCCACGGCGCCGGGGAGCTGTTTTTT
>TRBV6-1|TRBJ2-7|.|.|13
CASRVSLSYEQYF
TGTGCCAGCAGGGTAAGCCTCTCCTACGAGCAGTACTTC
>TRBV6-5|TRBJ1-6|TRBD1|.|14
CASSPRQGNSPLHF
TGTGCCAGCAGCCCTCGACAGGGAAATTCACCCCTCCACTTT
>TRBV2|TRBJ2-3|.|.|15
CASSEWGTSTDTQYF
TGTGCCAGCAGCGAATGGGGGACTAGCACAGATACGCAGTATTTT
>TRBV2|TRBJ2-7|TRBD2|once|13
CASSVWEAGEEYF
TGTGCCAGCAGTGTATGGGAAGCGGGGGAGGAGTACTTC
>TRBV18|TRBJ1-5|.|.|12
CASSLRGQPQHF
TGTGCCAGCTCCCTAAGAGGTCAGCCCCAGCATTTT
>TRBV7-2|TRBJ2-7|.|.|13
CASSPGRGYEQYF
TGTGCCAGCAGCCCCGGACGGGGCTACGAGCAGTACTTC
>TRBV7-9|TRBJ2-4|.|.|15
CASSLTQGGRNIQYF
TGTGCCAGCAGCTTGACGCAGGGGGGTAGAAACATTCAGTACTTC
>TRBV5-6|TRBJ2-3|.|few|16
CASSLIGRTLTDTQYF
TGTGCCAGCAGTTTAATTGGCAGGACCCTCACAGATACGCAGTATTTT
>TRBV28|TRBJ2-1|TRBD2|.|13
CASSFRERGAQFF
TGTGCCAGCAGTTTTAGGGAGCGGGGGGCGCAGTTCTTC
>TRBV9|TRBJ2-1|.|once|14
CASSDQGTYNEQFF
TGTGCCAGCAGCGACCAGGGGACCTACAATGAGCAGTTCTTC
>TRBV4-3|TRBJ2-7|TRBD2|.|15
CASRGGSGGRDEQYF
TGCGCCAGCAGGGGGGGTAGCGGGGGACGGGACGAGCAGTACTTC
>TRBV30|TRBJ2-7|.|once|13
CAWTGKTTYEQYF
TGTGCCTGGACAGGGAAGACCACCTACGAGCAGTACTTC
>TRBV6-6|TRBJ2-7|.|.|12
CASSYRAAEQYF
TGTGCCAGCAGTTACCGGGCAGCCGAGCAGTACTTC
>TRBV4-1|TRBJ1-1|.|.|15
CASSQAGGRRTEAFF
TGCGCCAGCAGCCAAGCGGGGGGGAGGAGGACTGAAGCTTTCTTT
>TRBV7-6|TRBJ2-5|.|.|14
CASSRRGSQETQYF
TGTGCCAGCAGCCGCAGGGGTTCACAAGAGACCCAGTACTTC
>TRBV29-1|TRBJ1-2|.|.|13
CSVEYPRGYGYTF
TGCAGCGTTGAATATCCGCGGGGCTATGGCTACACCTTC
>TRBV7-9|TRBJ2-7|.|.|17
CASSSKGYSPQSYEQYF
TGTGCCAGCAGCTCCAAGGGATACAGTCCGCAATCCTACGAGCAGTACTTC
>TRBV4-2|TRBJ2-2|TRBD1|once|16
CASSQEGTANTGELFF
TGTGCCAGCAGCCAAGAAGGGACAGCGAACACCGGGGAGCTGTTTTTT
>TRBV7-8|TRBJ2-1|TRBD2|.|17
CASSLVSSLAGRNEQFF
TGTGCCAGCAGCTTAGTTAGCAGCCTAGCGGGGCGCAATGAGCAGTTCTTC
>TRBV5-6|TRBJ2-1|TRBD1|few|14
CASSRDRAGEEQFF
TGTGCCAGCAGCCGGGACAGGGCGGGGGAAGAGCAGTTCTTC
>TRBV4-1|TRBJ1-3|.|.|15
CASSQEGGEKNTIYF
TGCGCCAGCAGCCAAGAGGGGGGTGAGAAAAACACCATATATTTT
>TRBV4-2|TRBJ2-1|.|.|14
CASSQEGFIAEQFF
TGTGCCAGCAGCCAAGAAGGATTTATCGCTGAGCAGTTCTTC
>TRBV5-6|TRBJ2-7|.|few|13
CASSWDRAYEQYF
TGTGCCAGCAGCTGGGACCGCGCCTACGAGCAGTACTTC
>TRBV19|TRBJ2-3|.|.|15
CASSTVTTSSDTQYF
TGTGCCAGTAGTACCGTTACGACTAGTAGCGATACGCAGTATTTT
>TRBV9|TRBJ2-1|.|.|16
CASSVAREPLYNEQFF
TGTGCCAGCAGCGTAGCTCGGGAGCCCCTCTACAATGAGCAGTTCTTC
>TRBV28|TRBJ2-7|.|.|12
CASSPGRHEQYF
TGTGCCAGCAGCCCCGGAAGACACGAGCAGTACTTC
>TRBV2|TRBJ1-5|TRBD1|.|15
CASSGDRGQGQPQHF
TGTGCCAGCAGTGGAGACAGGGGGCAGGGTCAGCCCCAGCATTTT
>TRBV5-1|TRBJ1-1|.|.|15
CASSLAGLEGTEAFF
TGCGCCAGCAGCTTGGCGGGTTTGGAGGGCACTGAAGCTTTCTTT
>TRBV18|TRBJ2-3|TRBD1|.|15
CASSRNRGSTDTQYF
TGTGCCAGCTCACGAAACAGGGGGAGCACAGATACGCAGTATTTT
>TRBV28|TRBJ2-7|TRBD2|.|15
CASSSSGGGPYEQYF
TGTGCCAGCAGTTCTAGCGGGGGGGGCCCCTACGAGCAGTACTTC
>TRBV19|TRBJ1-5|.|few|18
CASSSPSEGGSRNQPQHF
TGTGCCAGTAGTTCCCCCTCAGAAGGGGGGAGTCGCAATCAGCCCCAGCATTTT
>TRBV5-1|TRBJ1-6|TRBD1|.|14
CASSWTGFNSPLHF
TGCGCCAGCAGCTGGACAGGGTTTAATTCACCCCTCCACTTT
>TRBV5-1|TRBJ2-7|TRBD1|few|15
CASNWGTGNSYEQYF
TGCGCCAGCAATTGGGGGACAGGGAACTCCTACGAGCAGTACTTC
>TRBV5-1|TRBJ2-3|TRBD2|.|16
CASSPAIAGGTDTQYF
TGCGCCAGCAGCCCGGCGATTGCGGGAGGCACAGATACGCAGTATTTT
>TRBV4-3|TRBJ2-7|TRBD1|few|15
CASSQDLGQYLEQYF
TGCGCCAGCAGCCAAGATTTGGGACAGTATTTAGAGCAGTACTTC
>TRBV6-6|TRBJ2-2|.|.|16
CASLSVGGPETGELFF
TGTGCCAGCCTTTCAGTCGGAGGGCCGGAGACCGGGGAGCTGTTTTTT
>TRBV9|TRBJ1-1|.|.|13
CASSFGDLTGAFF
TGTGCCAGCAGTTTCGGGGACTTAACGGGAGCTTTCTTT
>TRBV7-9|TRBJ1-2|.|.|12
CASSSARNGYTF
TGTGCCAGCAGCTCCGCTCGAAATGGCTACACCTTC
>TRBV18|TRBJ2-7|TRBD1|.|15
CASSPGQGVKGEQYF
TGTGCCAGCTCACCTGGACAGGGTGTAAAGGGGGAGCAGTACTTC
>TRBV7-8|TRBJ2-1|TRBD2|.|15
CASSLSGATYNEQFF
TGTGCCAGCAGCTTGAGCGGGGCCACTTACAATGAGCAGTTCTTC
>TRBV4-1|TRBJ1-1|.|.|13
CASSLGLNTEAFF
TGCGCCAGCAGCCTGGGACTGAACACTGAAGCTTTCTTT
>TRBV6-1|TRBJ1-1|.|.|14
CASSERGRDTEAFF
TGTGCCAGCAGTGAGCGGGGAAGGGACACTGAAGCTTTCTTT
>TRBV6-5|TRBJ1-2|TRBD1|.|12
CASSRDSGGYTF
TGTGCCAGCAGCCGGGACAGTGGTGGCTACACCTTC
>TRBV28|TRBJ1-4|TRBD1|few|14
CASSPPGGVGKLFF
TGTGCCAGCAGTCCCCCAGGGGGCGTTGGAAAACTGTTTTTT
>TRBV30|TRBJ2-7|TRBD2|.|13
CAWSASGLAGLYF
TGTGCCTGGAGTGCTTCGGGACTAGCGGGCTTGTACTTC
>TRBV7-2|TRBJ2-2|TRBD2|.|17
CASSLYLELAGTGELFF
TGTGCCAGCAGCTTGTATCTCGAACTAGCGGGCACCGGGGAGCTGTTTTTT
>TRBV30|TRBJ2-7|.|.|12
CAWSVTSYEQYF
TGTGCCTGGAGTGTAACCTCCTACGAGCAGTACTTC
>TRBV2|TRBJ1-2|TRBD1|.|13
CASRAQGDDGYTF
TGTGCCAGCAGGGCACAGGGGGACGATGGCTACACCTTC
>TRBV5-4|TRBJ2-7|.|.|14
CASRTFGKGYEQYF
TGTGCCAGCAGGACCTTTGGGAAGGGCTACGAGCAGTACTTC